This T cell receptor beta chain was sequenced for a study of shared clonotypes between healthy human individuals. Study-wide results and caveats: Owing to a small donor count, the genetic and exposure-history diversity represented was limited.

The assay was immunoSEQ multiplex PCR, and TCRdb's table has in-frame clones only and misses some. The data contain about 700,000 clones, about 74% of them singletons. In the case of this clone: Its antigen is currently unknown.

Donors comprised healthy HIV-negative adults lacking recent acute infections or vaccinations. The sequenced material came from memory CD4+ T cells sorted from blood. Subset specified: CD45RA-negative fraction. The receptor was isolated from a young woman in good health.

Here the CDR3 DNA reads TGTGCCAGCACCCGCGGGACTAGTGGCACCGGGGAGCTGTTTTTT. This gives the protein CASTRGTSGTGELFF. The chain recombines TRBV2 with TRBJ2-2; 8 bases are shared with TRBD2. J was trimmed by 4 bases and V by 7 bases; bases with no gene match: 8. CDR1 and CDR2 (germline): SNHLY, FYNNEI. The CDR3 consists of 15 residues.